These 29 T cell receptor beta chains were all obtained from the same sample, sequenced in a study of CD8+ T cells in alopecia areata. Noted treatment: oral pan-JAK inhibitor, 5-10 mg twice daily. cDNA reverse transcribed from extracted RNA served as the sequencing template. Some clones are missing from TCRdb's copy, which holds only in-frame ones; the method was immunoSEQ multiplex PCR. The sample includes about 210,000 clones, 35% to 45% of them seen just once. Specimen: CD4+ T cells sorted from blood, collected at approximately week 34, from a patient treated with tofacitinib. Every receptor here comes from a human donor with alopecia areata.

V and J are TRBV2 and TRBJ2-7; D is perhaps TRBD2 (5 bases). The germline V gene has CDR1 SNHLY and CDR2 FYNNEI. The CDR3 runs 13 residues. The V end lost 7 bases, the J end lost 3 bases, and 13 bases lay between the germline ends. The CDR3 nucleotides are TGTGCCAGCATGAGGGCCGCTTTCTACGAGCAGTACTTC. It codes for CASMRAAFYEQYF. The entire variable domain, with the rest obtained from reference TRBV2 and TRBJ2-7, is as follows: EPEVTQTPSHQVTQMGQEVILRCVPISNHLYFYWYRQILGQKVEFLVSFYNNEISEKSEIFDDQFSVERPDGSNFTLKIRSTKLEDSAMYFCASMRAAFYEQYFGPGTRLTVT.

This chain links TRBV25-1 with TRBJ1-6; D is unclear. Per germline, CDR1 MGHDK and CDR2 SYGVNS. V gave up 2 bases and J gave up 0 bases, with 8 bases separating them. This CDR3 is 16 amino acids long. In nucleotides, the CDR3 is TGTGCCAGCAGTGAAAGAAAAAGCTCCTATAATTCACCCCTCCACTTT. Translation: CASSERKSSYNSPLHF.

The V and J genes are TRBV6-5 and TRBJ2-7; D remains ambiguous. Germline-derived CDR1 and CDR2 are MNHEY and SVGAGI. Trimming cost V 0 bases and J 3 bases, with 12 bases left between them. The CDR3 runs 15 residues. In DNA form, the CDR3 reads TGTGCCAGCAGTTACTCGTTTGCAGAGATCTACGAGCAGTACTTC. It translates to CASSYSFAEIYEQYF.

The chain combines TRBV5-6 with TRBJ2-1, with a tentative D call TRBD2 (6 bases). The length of the CDR3 is 15 residues. V shed 1 base and J shed 6 bases, with 14 bases lying between them. Germline CDR1 SGHDT, CDR2 YYEEEE. CDR3 nucleotides: TGTGCCAGCAGCTTGCCGAGCCTAGCGCGCAATGAGCAGTTCTTC. Amino acid sequence: CASSLPSLARNEQFF.

This chain links TRBV9 with TRBJ1-4, with 7 bases aligning to TRBD1. Germline V gene lookup returns CDR1 SGDLS and CDR2 YYNGEE. The CDR3 is 14 residues long. V gave up 0 bases and J gave up 5 bases; unmatched junction bases: 1. The CDR3 is CASSVGRGNEKLFF. For the CDR3, the DNA is TGTGCCAGCAGCGTAGGCAGGGGGAATGAAAAACTGTTTTTT.

This rearrangement joins TRBV5-1 to TRBJ2-5, with 9 bases aligning to TRBD1. The CDR3 has 14 amino acids. V lost 3 bases and J lost 2; bases outside the gene matches: 2. The germline gives CDR1 SGHRS, CDR2 YFSETQ. DNA of the CDR3: TGCGCCAGCAGCTCCGACAGGGGGCAAGAGACCCAGTACTTC. Amino acid sequence: CASSSDRGQETQYF.

The chain carries TRBV30 and TRBJ2-7; D gene unclear. The CDR3 consists of 12 residues. Germline V gene data show CDR1 as GTSNPN and CDR2 as SVGIG (reference sequence). V shed 0 bases and J shed 3 bases, with 6 bases lying between them. The CDR3 protein is CAWSVNNYEQYF. The DNA of the CDR3 is TGTGCCTGGAGTGTAAATAACTACGAGCAGTACTTC.

The chain has TRBV18 and TRBJ2-4; 7 bases fit TRBD1. The germline CDR1 and CDR2 sequences are KGHSH and LQKENI. J gave up 4 bases and V 8 bases, and 8 bases lay outside the gene matches. The CDR3 runs to 14 residues. CDR3 in DNA: TGTGCCAGCGGAAGGCAGGGGGAGAAAAACATTCAGTACTTC. As protein: CASGRQGEKNIQYF.

The J gene is TRBJ2-1, the V gene TRBV7-9; D may be TRBD1 (5 bases). The length of the CDR3 is 15 residues. Between the trimmed V and J ends, which lost 4 bases and 6 bases, there was a span of 16 bases. Per the germline V gene, CDR1 is SEHNR and CDR2 is FQNEAQ (reference sequence). The CDR3 loop is CASSSRRQISNEQFF. The CDR3 DNA reads TGTGCCAGCAGCTCACGCCGACAGATATCCAATGAGCAGTTCTTC.

This clone was observed a single time. CDR3 coding DNA: TGCGCCAGCAGTCGGAGACAGGGTGCCGGTAATTCACCCCTCCACTTT. Its protein is CASSRRQGAGNSPLHF. The genes are TRBV5-1 and TRBJ1-6, with 7 bases fitting TRBD1. V lost 5 bases, J lost 6 bases, and 11 bases stayed unmatched. CDR3 length: 16 amino acids. Germline-derived CDR1 and CDR2 are SGHRS and YFSETQ.

The gene calls are TRBV29-1 and TRBJ1-1; the D gene is possibly TRBD1 (5 bases). Germline-derived CDR1 and CDR2 are SQVTM and ANQGSEA. With 7 bases removed from V and 1 base from J, the gap between germline ends came to 13 bases. CDR3 length: 13 residues. The DNA for the CDR3 is TGCAGCGCAGAGGGGATCGGGAACACTGAAGCTTTCTTT. Translated: CSAEGIGNTEAFF.

The rearrangement uses TRBV7-2 and TRBJ2-7, with D tentatively TRBD1 or TRBD2 (5 bases each). With 1 base removed from V and 6 bases from J, the gap between germline ends came to 13 bases. The germline V gene encodes CDR1 SGHTA and CDR2 FQGNSA. This CDR3 spans 14 amino acids. The DNA of the CDR3 is TGTGCCAGCAGCTTAGGAGCTCCCGGGGCCGAGCAGTACTTC. Residues: CASSLGAPGAEQYF.

The V gene is TRBV7-9, the J gene TRBJ1-5, with D possibly being TRBD1 (6 bases). The germline V gene has CDR1 SEHNR and CDR2 FQNEAQ (reference sequence). The V and J ends lost 4 bases and 6 bases respectively, with 10 bases between them. CDR3 size: 13 residues. In DNA, the CDR3 is TGTGCCAGCAGCTCACAGGGTGCTCAGCCCCAGCATTTT. Its protein is CASSSQGAQPQHF.

The count of this clone is one. The chain links TRBV27 to TRBJ1-2, with D maybe TRBD1 (5 bases). The CDR3 consists of 13 residues. Trimming took off 3 bases at V and 8 bases at J, with 13 bases between the two ends. The germline gives CDR1 MNHEY, CDR2 SMNVEV (reference sequence). The CDR3 protein is CASSFGGGEGYTF. Here the CDR3 DNA reads TGTGCCAGCAGTTTTGGCGGGGGAGAAGGCTACACCTTC.

This clone was counted a few times. This chain uses TRBV19 with TRBJ1-3, with D possibly TRBD1 on 6 matching bases. This CDR3 region has 17 residues. Trimming cost V 6 bases and J 0 bases, with 18 bases left between them. CDR1 is LNHDA and CDR2 is SQIVND in the germline V gene (reference sequence). This CDR3 is CASRLRGAPGSGNTIYF. The DNA of the CDR3 is TGTGCCAGTAGGCTCCGGGGGGCCCCTGGCTCTGGAAACACCATATATTTT. Looking up the rest from reference TRBV19 and TRBJ1-3 gives the full variable domain: DGGITQSPKYLFRKEGQNVTLSCEQNLNHDAMYWYRQDPGQGLRLIYYSQIVNDFQKGDIAEGYSVSREKKESFPLTVTSAQKNPTAFYLCASRLRGAPGSGNTIYFGEGSWLTVV.

CDR3 residues: CASSSRRTIQYF. The DNA for the CDR3 is TGTGCCAGCAGTTCCCGACGGACCATTCAGTACTTC. This chain links TRBV6-5 with TRBJ2-4; D call uncertain. Trimming shortened V by 4 bases and J by 9 bases, and 10 bases separated the two germline ends. Germline loops: CDR1 MNHEY, CDR2 SVGAGI. The CDR3 has 12 amino acids.

The chain links TRBV27 to TRBJ1-3; the D is unclear. V lost 4 bases to trimming and J lost 9 bases, with 13 bases between them. The CDR3 is 13 residues long. The V gene's germline CDR1 is MNHEY and CDR2 SMNVEV (reference sequence). The CDR3 DNA reads as TGTGCCAGCAGTTCTCTCTCCGCGGGCACCATATATTTT. Translated, it gives CASSSLSAGTIYF.

This clone has a single count. The chain couples TRBV5-1 to TRBJ2-3; possibly TRBD1 for D (6 bases). V was clipped by 4 bases and J by 3 bases, with 18 bases between them. The CDR3 length is 16 residues. Per the germline V gene, CDR1 is SGHRS and CDR2 is YFSETQ. CDR3 protein: CASSGGANAGTDTQYF. The CDR3 nucleotides read TGCGCCAGCAGCGGGGGCGCGAATGCAGGGACAGATACGCAGTATTTT.

The chain employs TRBV30 and TRBJ1-1, with D tentatively TRBD1 (5 bases). Between the trimmed V and J ends, which lost 4 bases and 1 base, there was a span of 10 bases. This CDR3 has 13 residues. Per germline, CDR1 GTSNPN and CDR2 SVGIG (reference sequence). CDR3 sequence reads: CAWNTGWNTEAFF. The CDR3 DNA reads as TGTGCCTGGAATACAGGTTGGAACACTGAAGCTTTCTTT.

This chain joins TRBV15 and TRBJ1-2; TRBD1 aligns across 9 bases. CDR3 length equals 13 residues. V shed 5 bases and J 8 bases; nucleotides not matched to a gene: 6. Germline V gene data show CDR1 as LNHNV and CDR2 as YYDKDF (reference sequence). Here the CDR3 reads CATSQTGGIGYTF. As DNA, the CDR3 is TGTGCCACCAGCCAAACAGGGGGCATCGGCTACACCTTC.

V and J are TRBV5-1 and TRBJ2-7; 8 nucleotides align to TRBD1. From germline, CDR1 is SGHRS and CDR2 YFSETQ. With 4 bases clipped from V and 5 bases from J, the junction kept 14 bases outside the gene matches. The CDR3 consists of 16 residues. The CDR3 DNA reads TGCGCCAGCAGCAGAGCCCCGACAGGGGTTGGTGACGAGCAGTACTTC. It is translated as CASSRAPTGVGDEQYF.

The chain combines TRBV5-1 with TRBJ2-1, with a tentative D call TRBD1 (5 bases). V was clipped by 0 bases and J by 5 bases, with 12 bases between them. The CDR3 extends over 15 amino acids. Germline values: CDR1 SGHRS, CDR2 YFSETQ. The CDR3 sequence is CASSLEAGHHNEQFF. CDR3 coding DNA: TGCGCCAGCAGCTTGGAGGCAGGGCATCACAATGAGCAGTTCTTC.

This clone appeared once. This sequence joins TRBV25-1 and TRBJ1-2; D unresolved. Germline V gives CDR1 MGHDK, CDR2 SYGVNS. V lost 1 base and J lost 8, with 8 bases in between. This CDR3 comprises 12 residues. Here the CDR3 reads CASSEWERGYTF. In DNA, the CDR3 is TGTGCCAGCAGTGAATGGGAAAGGGGCTACACCTTC.

This clone was observed a few times. The chain has TRBV9 and TRBJ2-1; possible D gene TRBD2, 7 bases. The germline gives CDR1 SGDLS, CDR2 YYNGEE. The CDR3 is 15 amino acids. V was clipped by 0 bases and J by 5 bases, with 12 bases between them. The CDR3 coding sequence is TGTGCCAGCAGCGTAGGAGCGGGACACAACAATGAGCAGTTCTTC. Translation: CASSVGAGHNNEQFF.

This clone was observed once. The rearrangement uses TRBV9 and TRBJ1-3, with unresolved D. CDR3 size: 18 residues. Trimming took off 0 bases at V and 4 bases at J, with 20 bases between the two ends. Germline assignment: CDR1 SGDLS and CDR2 YYNGEE. The DNA for the CDR3 is TGTGCCAGCAGCGTAGCGGTCACGACCTTACGGCCAGGAAACACCATATATTTT. Its translation is CASSVAVTTLRPGNTIYF.

The chain couples TRBV11-1 to TRBJ1-1, with unresolved D. Trimming removed 5 bases from V and 6 bases from J, with 13 bases in between. Per germline, CDR1 SGHAT and CDR2 FQDESV (reference sequence). This CDR3 is built from 13 residues. CDR3 residues: CASSVDPGAEAFF. In nucleotides, the CDR3 is TGTGCCAGCAGCGTCGACCCTGGGGCTGAAGCTTTCTTT.

V gene TRBV29-1 combines with J gene TRBJ2-1; 11 bases agree with TRBD2. This CDR3 is 17 amino acids long. Per the germline V gene, CDR1 is SQVTM and CDR2 is ANQGSEA. Trimming took 6 bases from V and 0 from J; bases not matched to a gene: 10. The CDR3 loop reads CSVSGTSGQNSYNEQFF. The CDR3, as DNA: TGCAGCGTATCTGGGACTAGCGGACAGAACTCCTACAATGAGCAGTTCTTC.

This clone showed up just a few times. This sequence joins TRBV5-5 and TRBJ1-5, with D unclear. Trimming took off 2 bases at V and 6 bases at J, with 15 bases between the two ends. Germline CDR1 reads SGHKS; CDR2 reads YYEKEE (reference sequence). The CDR3 runs to 15 residues. DNA of the CDR3: TGTGCCAGCAGCTTTTCCCTGAACGAGGGTCAGCCCCAGCATTTT. Translated: CASSFSLNEGQPQHF. The complete variable domain, with remaining parts taken from reference TRBV5-5 and TRBJ1-5, reads DAGVTQSPTHLIKTRGQQVTLRCSPISGHKSVSWYQQVLGQGPQFIFQYYEKEERGRGNFPDRFSARQFPNYSSELNVNALLLGDSALYLCASSFSLNEGQPQHFGDGTRLSIL.

CDR3 region: CASSHLSDTQYF. The CDR3 nucleotides read TGCGCCAGCAGCCACCTGTCAGATACGCAGTATTTT. J is TRBJ2-3 and V is TRBV4-1, with D hard to call. V dropped 3 bases and J dropped 4 bases, with 5 bases sitting between them. The CDR3 loop spans 12 amino acids. Germline V lookup: CDR1 MGHRA, CDR2 YSYEKL.